The clone carrying this T cell receptor (beta chain) was observed once. Original analysis: Estimation of nucleated cell counts was performed using reference gene primer amplification. The protocol was immunoSEQ multiplex PCR, while the TCRdb copy is restricted to in-frame clones and leaves out a portion. The D gene and trimming were derived from the DNA, and the V and J assignments and clone size from that table. Of 50,000 to 70,000 clones listed, around 87% are singletons. This sample was included in a study of blood T cell repertoires in COVID-19. Study overall: From the United States, Italy and Spain came samples of acute and convalescent COVID-19.

Germline CDR1 is LNHDA and CDR2 is SQIVND (reference sequence). V dropped 2 bases and J dropped 2; count of bases not matched to a gene: 13. This CDR3 comprises 19 residues. The sequencing input was peripheral blood. This chain connects TRBV19 to TRBJ2-3, with 10 bases identical to TRBD2. This clonotype was obtained from a man aged 55 to 70 with active or convalescent COVID-19. The CDR3 DNA reads as TGTGCCAGTAGTATACGGCTAGCGGGGGCACCGTCCCTCACAGATACGCAGTATTTT. Translating gives CASSIRLAGAPSLTDTQYF.